This T cell receptor beta chain was profiled in a study of T cell responses to AZD1222 COVID-19 vaccine. This clone appeared once. The protocol was immunoSEQ multiplex PCR, while the TCRdb copy is restricted to in-frame clones and leaves out a portion. The table has some 36,000 clones, about 89% seen once. The V segment lost 10 bases and the J segment 1 base; nucleotides outside the gene matches: 16. This CDR3 region has 17 residues. The germline V gene encodes CDR1 LNHDA and CDR2 SQIVND (reference sequence). This TCR came from an adult in good health. This material consisted of peripheral blood, taken on day 0 of AZD1222 vaccination. The chain carries TRBV19 and TRBJ2-3, with 8 nucleotides matching TRBD2. This CDR3 is CATSPASGPSRTDTQYF. DNA of the CDR3: TGTGCCACTTCCCCGGCTAGCGGGCCCTCGCGCACAGATACGCAGTATTTT. The full variable domain, completed using reference TRBV19 and TRBJ2-3, is DGGITQSPKYLFRKEGQNVTLSCEQNLNHDAMYWYRQDPGQGLRLIYYSQIVNDFQKGDIAEGYSVSREKKESFPLTVTSAQKNPTAFYLCATSPASGPSRTDTQYFGPGTRLTVL.